The subject of this entry is one T cell receptor (beta chain). The data were produced by immunoSEQ multiplex PCR, yet TCRdb's version contains in-frame clones alone and is incomplete. The sample consists of under 550,000 clones, about 90% of them appearing once. The data were obtained in a study of blood T cell repertoires in COVID-19. Germline trimming cut 5 bases from V and 3 bases from J; bases unmatched to any gene: 3. This CDR3 has 13 residues. Looked up from germline, CDR1 is MNHEY and CDR2 is SMNVEV (reference sequence). This chain links TRBV27 with TRBJ2-7; 8 nucleotides agree with TRBD1. The sequence derives from a young man with COVID-19, enrolled during active disease. The specimen sequenced was peripheral blood. For the CDR3, the DNA is TGTGCCAGCAGTCGGACAGGGCACTACGAGCAGTACTTC. This sequence encodes CASSRTGHYEQYF.